These 2 T cell receptor beta chains share one sample of origin, sequenced in a study of siplizumab effects on memory and regulatory T cells (dated by TCRdb to the late 2010s). Libraries were prepared through the immunoSEQ multiplex PCR assay. In its TCRdb copy, this immuneACCESS table keeps in-frame sequences only and misses some clones. Where compared with another copy, unresolved V genes explain less than half of these, and the others have no known cause. This sample gives some 96,000 clones in total; approximately 94% of them show up just once. In total, the top ten clones hold 1% to 1.5% of the sample. Sequencing was carried out using non-Treg CD4+ T cells sorted from blood. The meaning of the sample's cell subset or site label: FACS-sorted unstimulated CD4+ non-regulatory T cells. Source of these receptors: a human donor in good health.

V gene TRBV7-9 combines with J gene TRBJ1-4; no definite D call. The CDR3 covers 15 residues. Trimming shortened V by 1 base and J by 2 bases, and 8 bases separated the two germline ends. In germline, CDR1 is SEHNR, CDR2 FQNEAQ (reference sequence). CDR3 region: CASSLDAGTNEKLFF. The DNA for the CDR3 is TGTGCCAGCAGCTTAGATGCCGGGACTAATGAAAAACTGTTTTTT.

The genes are TRBV6-5 and TRBJ2-1, with 8 bases matching TRBD2. V lost 6 bases, J lost 2 bases, and 3 bases stayed unmatched. There are 14 residues in the CDR3. In germline, CDR1 is MNHEY, CDR2 SVGAGI. The CDR3, as DNA: TGTGCCAGCAGCCCGGGACTAGCCTACAATGAGCAGTTCTTC. It encodes CASSPGLAYNEQFF.